Included here is one TCR beta chain sequence, with context. What it recognizes is unknown. The sample comes from a study of CD8 T cells in ankylosing spondylitis. The CDR3 has 17 residues. V was clipped by 0 bases and J by 4 bases; unmatched bases: 8. CDR1 is MNHEY and CDR2 is SVGAGI in the germline V gene. A single record per CDR3 protein comes from TCRdb applying MiXCR to the 5' RACE reads. This table holds fewer than 500,000 distinct CDR3 sequences, approximately 20% found once. Study findings and constraints: Within ankylosing spondylitis blood, a TCR beta motif made up of fewer than ten highly homologous variants appeared to be characteristic.

The specimen was blood, either unsorted or a sorted T cell fraction (not recorded which). The rearrangement joins TRBV6-5 to TRBJ1-2; the match to TRBD1 covers 10 bases. The TCR comes from a male donor with ankylosing spondylitis. This CDR3 is CASSYSPRTGGGYGYTF. CDR3 sequence (DNA): TGTGCCAGCAGTTACTCCCCCCGGACAGGGGGGGGCTATGGCTACACCTTC.